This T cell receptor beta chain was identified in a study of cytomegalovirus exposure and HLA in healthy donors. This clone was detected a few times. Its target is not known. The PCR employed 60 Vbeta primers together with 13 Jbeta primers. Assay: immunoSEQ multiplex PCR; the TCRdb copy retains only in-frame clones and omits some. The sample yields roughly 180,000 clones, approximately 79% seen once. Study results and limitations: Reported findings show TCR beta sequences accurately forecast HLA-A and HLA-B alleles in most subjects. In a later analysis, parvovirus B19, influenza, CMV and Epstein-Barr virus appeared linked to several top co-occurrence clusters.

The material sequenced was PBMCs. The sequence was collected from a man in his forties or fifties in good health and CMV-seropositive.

As DNA, the CDR3 is TGTGCCAGCAGTGAAGCCCCCCGACAGGGCTCACAGCCCCAGCATTTT. Its translation is CASSEAPRQGSQPQHF. This chain links TRBV6-1 with TRBJ1-5; 7 nucleotides line up with TRBD1. The CDR3 is 16 residues long. The ends lost 0 bases at V and 7 bases at J; junction bases unmatched: 9. CDR1 and CDR2 (germline): MNHNS, SASEGT.